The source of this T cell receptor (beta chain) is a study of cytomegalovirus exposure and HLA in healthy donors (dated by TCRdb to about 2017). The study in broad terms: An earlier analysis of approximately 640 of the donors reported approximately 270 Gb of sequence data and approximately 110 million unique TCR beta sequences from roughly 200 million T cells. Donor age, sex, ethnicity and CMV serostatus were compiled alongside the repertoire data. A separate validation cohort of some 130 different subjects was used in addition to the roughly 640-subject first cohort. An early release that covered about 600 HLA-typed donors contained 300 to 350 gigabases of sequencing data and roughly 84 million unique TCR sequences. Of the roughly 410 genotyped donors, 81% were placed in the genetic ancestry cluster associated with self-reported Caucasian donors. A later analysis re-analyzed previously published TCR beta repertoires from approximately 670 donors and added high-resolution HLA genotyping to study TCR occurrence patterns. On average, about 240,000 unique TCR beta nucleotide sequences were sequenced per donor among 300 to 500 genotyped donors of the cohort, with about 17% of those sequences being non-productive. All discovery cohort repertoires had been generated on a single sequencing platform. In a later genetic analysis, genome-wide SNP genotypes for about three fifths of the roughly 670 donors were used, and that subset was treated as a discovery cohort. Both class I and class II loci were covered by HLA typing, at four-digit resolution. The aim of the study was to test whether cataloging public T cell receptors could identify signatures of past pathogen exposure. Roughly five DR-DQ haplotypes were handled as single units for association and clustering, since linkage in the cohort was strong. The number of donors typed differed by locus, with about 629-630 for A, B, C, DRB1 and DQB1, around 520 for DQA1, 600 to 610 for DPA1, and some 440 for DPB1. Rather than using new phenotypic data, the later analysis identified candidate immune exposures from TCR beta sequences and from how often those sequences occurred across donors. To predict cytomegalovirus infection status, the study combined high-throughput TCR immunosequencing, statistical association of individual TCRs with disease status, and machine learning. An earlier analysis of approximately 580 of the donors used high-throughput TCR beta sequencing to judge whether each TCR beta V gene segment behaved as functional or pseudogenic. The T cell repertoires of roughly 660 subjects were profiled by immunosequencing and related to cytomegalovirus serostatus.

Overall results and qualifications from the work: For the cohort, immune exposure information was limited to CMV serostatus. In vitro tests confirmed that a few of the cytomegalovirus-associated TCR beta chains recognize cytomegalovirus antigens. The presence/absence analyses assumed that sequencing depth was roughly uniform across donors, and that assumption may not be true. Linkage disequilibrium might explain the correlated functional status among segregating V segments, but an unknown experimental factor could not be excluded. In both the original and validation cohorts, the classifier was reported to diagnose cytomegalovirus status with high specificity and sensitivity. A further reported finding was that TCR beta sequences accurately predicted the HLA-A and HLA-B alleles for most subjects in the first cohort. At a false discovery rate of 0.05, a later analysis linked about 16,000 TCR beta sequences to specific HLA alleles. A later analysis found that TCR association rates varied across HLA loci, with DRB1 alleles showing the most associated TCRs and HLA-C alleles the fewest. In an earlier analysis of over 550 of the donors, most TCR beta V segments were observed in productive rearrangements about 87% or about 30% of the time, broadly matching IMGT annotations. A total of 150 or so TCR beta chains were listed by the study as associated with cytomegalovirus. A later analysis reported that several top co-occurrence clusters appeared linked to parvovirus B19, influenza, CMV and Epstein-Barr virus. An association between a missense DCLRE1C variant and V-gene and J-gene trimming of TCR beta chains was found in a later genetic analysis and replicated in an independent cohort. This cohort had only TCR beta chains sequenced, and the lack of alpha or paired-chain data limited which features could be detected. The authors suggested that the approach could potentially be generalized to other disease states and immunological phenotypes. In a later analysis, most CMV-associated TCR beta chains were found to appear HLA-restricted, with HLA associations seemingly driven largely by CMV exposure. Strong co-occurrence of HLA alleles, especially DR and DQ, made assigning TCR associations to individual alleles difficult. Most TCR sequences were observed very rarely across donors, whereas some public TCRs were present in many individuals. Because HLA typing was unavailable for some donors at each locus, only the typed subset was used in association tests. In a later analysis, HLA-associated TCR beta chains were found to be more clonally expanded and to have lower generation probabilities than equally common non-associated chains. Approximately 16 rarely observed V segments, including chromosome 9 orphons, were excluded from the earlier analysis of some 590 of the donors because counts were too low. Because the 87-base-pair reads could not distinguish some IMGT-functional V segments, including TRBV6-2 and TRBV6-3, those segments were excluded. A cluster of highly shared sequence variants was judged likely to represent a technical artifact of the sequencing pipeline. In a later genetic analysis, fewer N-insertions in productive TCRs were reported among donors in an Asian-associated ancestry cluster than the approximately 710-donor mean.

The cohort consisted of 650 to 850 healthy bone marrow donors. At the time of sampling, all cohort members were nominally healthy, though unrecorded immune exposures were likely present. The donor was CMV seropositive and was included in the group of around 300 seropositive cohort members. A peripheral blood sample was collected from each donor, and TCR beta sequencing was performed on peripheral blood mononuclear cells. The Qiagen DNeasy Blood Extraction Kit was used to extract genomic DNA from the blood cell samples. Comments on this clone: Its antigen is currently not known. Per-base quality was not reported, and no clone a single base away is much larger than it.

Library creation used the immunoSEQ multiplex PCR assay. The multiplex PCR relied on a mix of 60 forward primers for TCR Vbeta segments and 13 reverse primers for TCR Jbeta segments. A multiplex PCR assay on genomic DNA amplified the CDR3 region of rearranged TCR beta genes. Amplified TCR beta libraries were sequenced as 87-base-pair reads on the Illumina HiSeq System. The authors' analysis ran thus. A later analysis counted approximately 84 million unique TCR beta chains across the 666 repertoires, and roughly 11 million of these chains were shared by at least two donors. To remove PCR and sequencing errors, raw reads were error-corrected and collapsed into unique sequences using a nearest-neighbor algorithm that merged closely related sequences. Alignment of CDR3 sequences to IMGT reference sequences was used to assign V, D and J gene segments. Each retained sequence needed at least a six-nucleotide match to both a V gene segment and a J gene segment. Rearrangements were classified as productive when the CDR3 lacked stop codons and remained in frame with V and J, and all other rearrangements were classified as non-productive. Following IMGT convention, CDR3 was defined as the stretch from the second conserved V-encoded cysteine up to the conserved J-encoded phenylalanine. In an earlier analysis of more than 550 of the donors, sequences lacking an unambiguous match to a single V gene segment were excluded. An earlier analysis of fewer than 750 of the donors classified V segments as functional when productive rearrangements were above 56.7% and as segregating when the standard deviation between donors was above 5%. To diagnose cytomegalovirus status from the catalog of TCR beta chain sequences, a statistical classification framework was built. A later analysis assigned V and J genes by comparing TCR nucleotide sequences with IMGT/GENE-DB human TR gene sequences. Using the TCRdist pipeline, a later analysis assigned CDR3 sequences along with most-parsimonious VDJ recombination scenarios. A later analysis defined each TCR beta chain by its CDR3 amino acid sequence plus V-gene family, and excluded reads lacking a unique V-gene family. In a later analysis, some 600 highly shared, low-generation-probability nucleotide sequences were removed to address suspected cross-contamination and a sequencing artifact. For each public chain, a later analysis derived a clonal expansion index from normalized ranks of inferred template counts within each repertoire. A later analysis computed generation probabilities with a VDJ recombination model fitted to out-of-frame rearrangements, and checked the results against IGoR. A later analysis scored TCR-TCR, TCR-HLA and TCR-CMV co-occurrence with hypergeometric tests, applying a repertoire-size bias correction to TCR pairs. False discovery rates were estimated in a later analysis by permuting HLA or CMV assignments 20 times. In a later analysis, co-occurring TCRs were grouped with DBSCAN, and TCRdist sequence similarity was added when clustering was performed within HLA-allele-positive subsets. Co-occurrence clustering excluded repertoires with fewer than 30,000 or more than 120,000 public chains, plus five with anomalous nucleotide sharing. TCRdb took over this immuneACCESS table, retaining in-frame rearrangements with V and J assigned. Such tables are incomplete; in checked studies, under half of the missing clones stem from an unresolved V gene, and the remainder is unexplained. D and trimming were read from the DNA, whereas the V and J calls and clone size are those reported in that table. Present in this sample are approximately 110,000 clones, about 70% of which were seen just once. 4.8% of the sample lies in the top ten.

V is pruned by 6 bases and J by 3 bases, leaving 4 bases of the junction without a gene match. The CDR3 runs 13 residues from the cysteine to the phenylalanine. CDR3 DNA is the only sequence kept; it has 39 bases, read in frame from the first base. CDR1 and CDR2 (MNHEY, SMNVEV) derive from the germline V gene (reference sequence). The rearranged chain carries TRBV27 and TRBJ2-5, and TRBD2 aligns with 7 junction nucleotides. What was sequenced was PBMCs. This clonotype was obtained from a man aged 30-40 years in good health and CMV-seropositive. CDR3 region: CASSIGGEETQYF. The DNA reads TGTGCCAGCAGCATTGGGGGGGAAGAGACCCAGTACTTC.